This T cell receptor (beta chain) was recorded in a study of T cell changes during pregnancy in multiple sclerosis (dated by TCRdb to the late 2010s). For the wider study: In women with multiple sclerosis, the researchers looked at how the T cell repertoire shifted as pregnancy progressed.

Libraries were constructed by the immunoSEQ multiplex PCR assay. TCRdb mirrors the immuneACCESS table, restricted to in-frame sequences. Some clones are absent from its copies; in checked studies, under half trace to an unresolved V gene, and the reason for the others is unknown. The sample includes 38,000 or so clones, with approximately 94% observed a single time. The ten largest clonotypes hold about 0.39% of the sample. The germline V gene provides CDR1 MNHEY and CDR2 SVGAGI. Between the V and J ends, shortened by 6 bases and 5 bases respectively, the junction contains 10 bases. The CDR3 numbers 12 residues from cysteine through phenylalanine. The only DNA kept is the CDR3, 36 bases in frame from the first base. As to this clone: Its cognate antigen has yet to be identified. Base quality data are lacking; no much larger clone is found one base away.

Rearrangement joined TRBV6-5 to TRBJ2-5, and TRBD2 may be the D gene, going by 6 matching bases. The clonotype was recovered from a female donor with multiple sclerosis, enrolled in a pregnancy study. The source material was CD4+ T cells from peripheral blood mononuclear cells, sampled in the second trimester of pregnancy. In nucleotides, the sequence is TGTGCCAGCAGCACCCGGGGGGAGACCCAGTACTTC. It translates as CASSTRGETQYF.